The present T cell receptor (beta chain) was sequenced within a study of OX40 agonist ivuxolimab in advanced cancers. The wider study: With ivuxolimab, an agonistic anti-OX40 (CD134) antibody, patients were treated. Intravenous ivuxolimab at 0.01 to 10 mg/kg was given to patients every 2 weeks.

Libraries were prepared by immunoSEQ multiplex PCR; TCRdb keeps only in-frame clonotypes and omits some of them. The sample has tens of thousands of clones, around 90% seen once. Systemic immunosuppression or autoimmune disease history was grounds to exclude patients. This receptor was identified in an adult with an advanced solid tumor such as melanoma, head and neck, liver or kidney cancer. The starting material was CD4+ or CD8+ T cells sorted from blood, obtained in a trial of the OX40 agonist ivuxolimab.

The CDR3 DNA reads TGCGCCAGCAGCCAAGAAGGGGGATATGGCTACACCTTC. It is translated as CASSQEGGYGYTF. The chain combines TRBV4-3 with TRBJ1-2; the D gene is possibly TRBD1 (6 bases). The CDR3 covers 13 residues. Trimming stripped 0 bases from V and 5 bases from J, with 7 bases between. Germline CDR1 and CDR2: LGHNA and YSLEER.